The clone carrying this T cell receptor beta chain was detected only a few times. The antigen is not known. In the PCR, 60 Vbeta and 13 Jbeta primers were used. TCRdb's copy holds only in-frame clones and misses some; the assay was immunoSEQ multiplex PCR. In the table there are about 150,000 clones, around 57% of which are singletons. This sample is drawn from a study of cytomegalovirus exposure and HLA in healthy donors. The CDR3 has 15 amino acids. The junction had 6 bases not matched to a gene; V was cut back by 0 bases and J by 3 bases. CDR1 and CDR2 (germline): SGHKS, YYEKEE (reference sequence). Study observations and caveats: Per published reports, the classifier diagnosed cytomegalovirus status with high specificity and sensitivity.

The chain carries TRBV5-5 and TRBJ2-7, with TRBD1 matching 7 bases. Sequencing was done on a sample of PBMCs. This TCR was sampled from a male donor in good health and CMV-seronegative. This CDR3 reads CASSLGGTDLYEQYF. DNA for the CDR3: TGTGCCAGCAGCTTGGGGGGGACAGACCTCTACGAGCAGTACTTC.